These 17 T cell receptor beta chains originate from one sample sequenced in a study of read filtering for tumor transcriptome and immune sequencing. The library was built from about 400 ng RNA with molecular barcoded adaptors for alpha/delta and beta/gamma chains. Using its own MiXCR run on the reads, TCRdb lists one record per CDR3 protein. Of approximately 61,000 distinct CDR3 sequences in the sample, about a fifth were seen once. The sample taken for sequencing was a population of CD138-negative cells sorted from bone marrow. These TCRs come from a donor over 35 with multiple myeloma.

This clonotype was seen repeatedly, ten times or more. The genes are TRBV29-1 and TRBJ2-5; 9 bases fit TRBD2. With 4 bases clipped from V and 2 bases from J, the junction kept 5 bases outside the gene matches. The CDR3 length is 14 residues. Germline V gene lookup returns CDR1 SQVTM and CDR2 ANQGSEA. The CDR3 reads CSVGAGGGQETQYF. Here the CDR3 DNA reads TGCAGCGTTGGTGCGGGAGGGGGTCAAGAGACCCAGTACTTC. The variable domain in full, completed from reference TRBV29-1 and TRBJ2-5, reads SAVISQKPSRDICQRGTSLTIQCQVDSQVTMMFWYRQQPGQSLTLIATANQGSEATYESGFVIDKFPISRPNLTFSTLTVSNMSPEDSSIYLCSVGAGGGQETQYFGPGTRLLVL.

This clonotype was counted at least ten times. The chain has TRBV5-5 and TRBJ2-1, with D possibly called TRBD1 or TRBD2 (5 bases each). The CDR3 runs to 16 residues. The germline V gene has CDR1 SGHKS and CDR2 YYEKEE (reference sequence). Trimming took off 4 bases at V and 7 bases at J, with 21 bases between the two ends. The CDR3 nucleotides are TGTGCCAGCAGCCAGATTCAGTACCGGGGCCATAATGAGCAGTTCTTC. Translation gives CASSQIQYRGHNEQFF. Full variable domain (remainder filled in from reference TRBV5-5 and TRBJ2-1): DAGVTQSPTHLIKTRGQQVTLRCSPISGHKSVSWYQQVLGQGPQFIFQYYEKEERGRGNFPDRFSARQFPNYSSELNVNALLLGDSALYLCASSQIQYRGHNEQFFGPGTRLTVL.

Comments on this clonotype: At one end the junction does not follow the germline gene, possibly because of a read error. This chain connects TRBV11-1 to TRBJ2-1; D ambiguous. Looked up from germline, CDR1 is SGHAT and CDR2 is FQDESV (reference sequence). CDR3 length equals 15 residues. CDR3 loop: CASSSGVSSYNEQFF. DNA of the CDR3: TGCGCCAGCAGCTCCGGAGTTTCCTCCTACAATGAGCAGTTCTTC.

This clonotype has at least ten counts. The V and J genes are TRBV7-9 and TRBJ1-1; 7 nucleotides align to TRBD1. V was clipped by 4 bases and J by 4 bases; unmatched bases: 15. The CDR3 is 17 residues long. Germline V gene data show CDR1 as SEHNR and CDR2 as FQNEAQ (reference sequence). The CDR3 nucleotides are TGTGCCAGCAGCTCTGGAGGGACAGCGGCATTGAGCACTGAAGCTTTCTTT. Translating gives CASSSGGTAALSTEAFF.

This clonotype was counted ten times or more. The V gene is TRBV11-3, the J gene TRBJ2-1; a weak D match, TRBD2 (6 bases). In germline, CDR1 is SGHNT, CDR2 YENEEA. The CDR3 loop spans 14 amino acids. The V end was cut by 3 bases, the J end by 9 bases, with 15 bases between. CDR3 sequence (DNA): TGTGCCAGCAGCTTTTTCCGGGAGTCAGGTGAGCAGTTCTTC. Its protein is CASSFFRESGEQFF.

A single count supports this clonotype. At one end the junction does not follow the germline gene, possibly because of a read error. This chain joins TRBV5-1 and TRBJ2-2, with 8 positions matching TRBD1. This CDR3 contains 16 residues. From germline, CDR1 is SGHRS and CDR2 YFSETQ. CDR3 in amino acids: CASSQIDRQGTGGLFF. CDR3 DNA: TGCGCCAGCAGCCAAATAGACCGACAGGGGACCGGGGGGCTGTTTTTT. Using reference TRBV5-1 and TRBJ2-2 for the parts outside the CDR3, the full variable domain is KAGVTQTPRYLIKTRGQQVTLSCSPISGHRSVSWYQQTPGQGLQFLFEYFSETQRNKGNFPGRFSGRQFSNSRSEMNVSTLELGDSALYLCASSQIDRQGTGGLFFGEGSRLTVL.

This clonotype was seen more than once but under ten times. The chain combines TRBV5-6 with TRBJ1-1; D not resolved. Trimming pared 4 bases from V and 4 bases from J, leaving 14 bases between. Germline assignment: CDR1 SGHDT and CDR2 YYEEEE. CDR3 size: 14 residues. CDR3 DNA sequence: TGTGCCAGCAGCGCTTCCGCAGGTGGCACTGAAGCTTTCTTT. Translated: CASSASAGGTEAFF. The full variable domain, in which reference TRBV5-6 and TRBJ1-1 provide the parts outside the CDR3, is DAGVTQSPTHLIKTRGQQVTLRCSPKSGHDTVSWYQQALGQGPQFIFQYYEEEERQRGNFPDRFSGHQFPNYSSELNVNALLLGDSALYLCASSASAGGTEAFFGQGTRLTVV.

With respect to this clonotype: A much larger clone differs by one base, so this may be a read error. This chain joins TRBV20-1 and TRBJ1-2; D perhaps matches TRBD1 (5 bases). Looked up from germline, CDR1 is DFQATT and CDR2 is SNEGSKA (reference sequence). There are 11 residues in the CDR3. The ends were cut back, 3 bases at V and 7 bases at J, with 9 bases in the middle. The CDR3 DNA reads TGCAGTGCTAGTCGGGACCGTGGCTACACCTTC. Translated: CSASRDRGYTF.

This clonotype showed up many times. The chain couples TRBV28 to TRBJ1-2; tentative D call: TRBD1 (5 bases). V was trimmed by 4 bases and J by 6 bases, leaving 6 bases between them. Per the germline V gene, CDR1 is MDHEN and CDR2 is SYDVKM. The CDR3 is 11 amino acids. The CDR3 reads CASSSTDGYTF. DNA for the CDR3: TGTGCCAGCAGTTCGACAGATGGCTACACCTTC.

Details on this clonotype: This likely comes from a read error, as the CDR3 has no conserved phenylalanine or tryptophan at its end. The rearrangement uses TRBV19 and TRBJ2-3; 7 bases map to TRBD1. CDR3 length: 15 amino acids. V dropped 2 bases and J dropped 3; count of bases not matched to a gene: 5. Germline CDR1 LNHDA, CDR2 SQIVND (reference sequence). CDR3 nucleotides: TGTGCCAGTAGTATACCGACAGGGAAGACAGATACGCAGTATTAT. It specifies CASSIPTGKTDTQYY.

CDR3 sequence reads: CSARDQVGIAKNIQYF. The CDR3, as DNA: TGCAGTGCTAGAGATCAGGTCGGCATAGCCAAAAACATTCAGTACTTC. V is TRBV20-1 and J is TRBJ2-4; no reliable D call. Between the trimmed V and J ends, which lost 0 bases and 0 bases, there was a span of 12 bases. The CDR3 runs 16 residues. Per the germline V gene, CDR1 is DFQATT and CDR2 is SNEGSKA (reference sequence).

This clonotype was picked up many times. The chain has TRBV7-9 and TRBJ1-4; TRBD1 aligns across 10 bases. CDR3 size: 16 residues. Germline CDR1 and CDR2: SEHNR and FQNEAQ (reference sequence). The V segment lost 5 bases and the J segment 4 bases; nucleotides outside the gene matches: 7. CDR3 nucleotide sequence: TGTGCCAGCAGCGCTTCCGGGACAGGGGTTAATGAAAAACTGTTTTTT. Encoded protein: CASSASGTGVNEKLFF.

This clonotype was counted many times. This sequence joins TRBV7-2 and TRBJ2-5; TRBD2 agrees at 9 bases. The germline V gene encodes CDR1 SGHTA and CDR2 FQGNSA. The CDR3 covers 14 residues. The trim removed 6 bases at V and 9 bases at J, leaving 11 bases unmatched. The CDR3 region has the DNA TGTGCCAGCAGTATACCTCGCGGGGGGGCCCCCCAGTACTTC. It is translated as CASSIPRGGAPQYF.

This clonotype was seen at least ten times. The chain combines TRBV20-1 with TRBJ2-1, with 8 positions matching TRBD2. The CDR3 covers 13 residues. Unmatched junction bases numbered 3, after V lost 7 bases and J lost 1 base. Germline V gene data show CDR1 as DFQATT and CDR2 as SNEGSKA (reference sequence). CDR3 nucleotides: TGCAGTGACCAGCGGGGGTCCTACAATGAGCAGTTCTTC. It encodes CSDQRGSYNEQFF.

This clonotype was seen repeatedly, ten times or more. The CDR3 sequence: CASSPGQSTDTQYF. Written as DNA, the CDR3 is TGCGCCAGCAGCCCAGGACAGTCGACAGATACGCAGTATTTT. The rearrangement joins TRBV5-1 to TRBJ2-3, with D perhaps matching TRBD1 (6 bases). The CDR3 totals 14 residues. Trimming stripped 4 bases from V and 3 bases from J, with 12 bases between. In germline, CDR1 is SGHRS, CDR2 YFSETQ.

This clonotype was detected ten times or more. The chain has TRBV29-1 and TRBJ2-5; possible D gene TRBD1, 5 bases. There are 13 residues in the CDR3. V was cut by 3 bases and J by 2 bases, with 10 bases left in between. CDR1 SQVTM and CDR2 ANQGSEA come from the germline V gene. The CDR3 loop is CSVDDRLQETQYF. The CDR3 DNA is TGCAGCGTTGATGACAGATTACAAGAGACCCAGTACTTC.

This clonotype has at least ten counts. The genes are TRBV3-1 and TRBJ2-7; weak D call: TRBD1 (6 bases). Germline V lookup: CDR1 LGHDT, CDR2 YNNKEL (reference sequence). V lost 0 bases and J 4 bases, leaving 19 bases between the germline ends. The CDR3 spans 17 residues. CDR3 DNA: TGTGCCAGCAGCCAAGATAGAGGTTCGGGACACCGTTACGAGCAGTACTTC. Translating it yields CASSQDRGSGHRYEQYF.